These 23 T cell receptor beta chains share one sample of origin, sequenced in a study of T-cell memory formation after mild COVID-19. TCRdb reprocessed the 5' RACE reads via MiXCR and lists one record per CDR3 protein. The data contain hundreds of thousands of distinct CDR3 sequences, roughly 8% of them singletons. The specimen was PBMCs or a T cell subset sorted from them (not recorded which). The source of these receptors is a man aged 18 to 30 who had mild COVID-19 (a few samples of this study predate the infection). Cell type and time point are not known.

This chain joins TRBV10-3 and TRBJ2-7, with TRBD1 as a possible D gene (5 bases). CDR1 is ENHRY and CDR2 is SYGVKD in the germline V gene. Trimming shortened V by 0 bases and J by 6 bases, and 9 bases separated the two germline ends. The CDR3 contains 13 residues. The CDR3 bases are TGTGCCATCAGTGAGTCGGGGCAGTCCGAGCAGTACGTC. Translation: CAISESGQSEQYV.

This clonotype has only a few counts. V gene TRBV5-1 combines with J gene TRBJ1-5; D is undetermined. V shed 0 bases and J shed 6 bases, with 13 bases lying between them. The CDR3 is made up of 15 amino acids. CDR1 and CDR2 (germline): SGHRS, YFSETQ. CDR3 sequence: CASSLAGGGGQPQHF. CDR3 nucleotide sequence: TGCGCCAGCAGCTTGGCCGGCGGTGGAGGTCAGCCCCAGCATTTT.

This clonotype has more than one count but fewer than ten. The rearrangement joins TRBV13 to TRBJ1-3; D ambiguous. The CDR3 runs to 14 residues. V lost 0 bases to trimming and J lost 4 bases, with 7 bases between them. Germline V gene lookup returns CDR1 PRHDT and CDR2 FYEKMQ (reference sequence). This CDR3 is CASSLGNLGNTIYF. The DNA of the CDR3 is TGTGCCAGCAGCTTAGGGAACTTAGGAAACACCATATATTTT.

This clonotype was detected many times. The gene calls are TRBV5-1 and TRBJ1-2; the D gene is possibly TRBD1 (6 bases). This CDR3 contains 14 residues. CDR1 SGHRS and CDR2 YFSETQ come from the germline V gene. Trimming pared 2 bases from V and 1 base from J, leaving 9 bases between. The CDR3 sequence: CASSFRGGNYGYTF. The CDR3 coding sequence is TGCGCCAGCAGCTTTCGAGGGGGTAACTATGGCTACACCTTC.

This clonotype has a handful of counts. The chain joins TRBV27 to TRBJ2-5, with D perhaps TRBD1 (5 bases). This CDR3 spans 14 amino acids. Trimming left V 6 bases short and J 1 base short, with 12 bases between. CDR1 is MNHEY, CDR2 SMNVEV, per germline (reference sequence). The CDR3 DNA reads TGTGCCAGCAGGCCTCAGGGCGCCCAAGAGACCCAGTACTTC. Translation: CASRPQGAQETQYF.

The sample holds a few counts of this clonotype. J is TRBJ1-1 and V is TRBV5-6, with D possibly TRBD1 on 6 matching bases. V was trimmed by 0 bases and J by 1 base, leaving 13 bases between them. Germline CDR1 SGHDT, CDR2 YYEEEE. CDR3 size: 16 residues. The CDR3 reads CASSLASTGANTEAFF. The CDR3 region has the DNA TGTGCCAGCAGCTTGGCTTCGACAGGCGCGAACACTGAAGCTTTCTTT.

J is TRBJ2-3 and V is TRBV20-1; D is perhaps TRBD2 (6 bases). V lost 6 bases and J 2 bases, leaving 18 bases between the germline ends. Germline V gene sequence: CDR1 DFQATT, CDR2 SNEGSKA (reference sequence). The CDR3 length is 15 residues. The CDR3 loop is CSARPGGVYTDTQYF. The DNA for the CDR3 is TGCAGTGCCCGACCGGGCGGGGTCTACACAGATACGCAGTATTTT.

V is TRBV5-1 and J is TRBJ1-4; possibly TRBD1 for D (5 bases). The CDR3 is made up of 15 amino acids. Trimming stripped 2 bases from V and 8 bases from J, with 16 bases between. Germline values: CDR1 SGHRS, CDR2 YFSETQ. The CDR3 DNA sequence: TGCGCCAGCAGCTTCGCCCGATTAGGGGAGGAAAAACTGTTTTTT. This sequence encodes CASSFARLGEEKLFF.

V usage is TRBV5-1 and J usage is TRBJ1-1, with a tentative D call TRBD1 (5 bases). Germline assignment: CDR1 SGHRS and CDR2 YFSETQ. CDR3 length equals 15 residues. V lost 4 bases, J lost 3 bases, and 16 bases lay in between. CDR3 sequence (DNA): TGCGCCAGCAGCCACTCGGGACCCTGGGACACTGAAGCTTTCTTT. This sequence encodes CASSHSGPWDTEAFF. The complete variable domain, with remaining parts taken from reference TRBV5-1 and TRBJ1-1, reads KAGVTQTPRYLIKTRGQQVTLSCSPISGHRSVSWYQQTPGQGLQFLFEYFSETQRNKGNFPGRFSGRQFSNSRSEMNVSTLELGDSALYLCASSHSGPWDTEAFFGQGTRLTVV.

The V gene is TRBV4-2, the J gene TRBJ2-2; 8 nucleotides agree with TRBD1. Germline CDR1 is LGHNA and CDR2 is YNFKEQ. The ends lost 1 base at V and 4 bases at J; junction bases unmatched: 11. The CDR3 runs to 18 residues. The CDR3 region is CASSQGVEAGGVTGELFF. In DNA form, the CDR3 reads TGTGCCAGCAGCCAAGGCGTCGAGGCAGGGGGCGTCACCGGGGAGCTGTTTTTT.

The chain has TRBV11-1 and TRBJ2-7; tentatively, D is TRBD1 (5 bases). Germline V gene lookup returns CDR1 SGHAT and CDR2 FQDESV (reference sequence). V lost 1 base and J 1 base, leaving 14 bases between the germline ends. There are 16 residues in the CDR3. The CDR3 region has the DNA TGTGCCAGCAGCTTAGTCTCAGGGTACGAATCCTACGAGCAGTACTTC. Its protein is CASSLVSGYESYEQYF.

The genes are TRBV29-1 and TRBJ2-5; no definite D call. CDR3 length equals 12 residues. The V end was cut by 3 bases, the J end by 6 bases, with 11 bases between. CDR1 is SQVTM and CDR2 is ANQGSEA in the germline V gene. Here the CDR3 reads CSVEAGEKTQYF. The CDR3 DNA sequence: TGCAGCGTTGAGGCAGGAGAGAAGACCCAGTACTTC.

This clonotype was seen many times. The rearrangement uses TRBV3-1 and TRBJ2-4, with D perhaps assigned TRBD1 or TRBD2 (5 bases each). The V gene's germline CDR1 is LGHDT and CDR2 YNNKEL (reference sequence). CDR3 length: 14 amino acids. Trimming took off 2 bases at V and 5 bases at J, with 10 bases between the two ends. This chain's CDR3 is CASSQRDGENIQYF. DNA for the CDR3: TGTGCCAGCAGCCAACGGGACGGAGAAAACATTCAGTACTTC.

The genes are TRBV20-1 and TRBJ2-6; a weak D match, TRBD1 (5 bases). V was trimmed by 6 bases and J by 4 bases, leaving 13 bases between them. The CDR3 is 14 amino acids. The germline CDR1 and CDR2 sequences are DFQATT and SNEGSKA (reference sequence). The CDR3 DNA sequence: TGCAGTGCAAGACAGTCGCTCGGGGCCAACGTCCTGACTTTC. Protein: CSARQSLGANVLTF.

This clonotype was observed many times. V usage is TRBV3-1 and J usage is TRBJ1-1; 7 nucleotides agree with TRBD1. The CDR3 extends over 14 amino acids. Germline lookup yields CDR1 LGHDT and CDR2 YNNKEL (reference sequence). J gave up 1 base and V 4 bases, and 3 bases lay outside the gene matches. This CDR3 reads CASSRGQSNTEAFF. As DNA, the CDR3 is TGTGCCAGCAGCCGGGGACAGTCGAACACTGAAGCTTTCTTT.

This clonotype was seen only a few times. For the CDR3, the DNA is TGTGCCAGCAGCCAGGTAACAGGAGCCCTTAAGGCCCTCAATGAGCAGTTCTTC. Amino acids: CASSQVTGALKALNEQFF. This chain uses TRBV12-3 or TRBV12-4 with TRBJ2-1; perhaps TRBD1 as D (5 bases). This CDR3 has 18 residues. Trimming left V 6 bases short and J 6 bases short, with 27 bases between.

The CDR3: CASSVEGTGRAFF. The CDR3 region has the DNA TGTGCCAGCAGCGTAGAGGGGACAGGGCGAGCTTTCTTT. The V gene is TRBV9, the J gene TRBJ1-1; TRBD1 agrees at 9 bases. Looked up from germline, CDR1 is SGDLS and CDR2 is YYNGEE. J lost 10 bases, V lost 0 bases, and 4 bases had no gene match. The length of the CDR3 is 13 residues. Full variable domain (rest looked up from reference TRBV9 and TRBJ1-1): DSGVTQTPKHLITATGQRVTLRCSPRSGDLSVYWYQQSLDQGLQFLIQYYNGEERAKGNILERFSAQQFPDLHSELNLSSLELGDSALYFCASSVEGTGRAFFGQGTRLTVV.

In its sample, this clonotype was seen many times. This sequence joins TRBV7-3 and TRBJ2-1; D is possibly TRBD1 (6 bases). V dropped 2 bases and J dropped 0 bases, with 8 bases sitting between them. Germline-derived CDR1 and CDR2 are SGHTA and FQGTGA. The CDR3 is 15 residues long. The CDR3 DNA follows: TGTGCCAGCAGCTTAGGGGGCGCCTCCTACAATGAGCAGTTCTTC. The encoded protein is CASSLGGASYNEQFF.

This chain joins TRBV7-2 and TRBJ2-1; D uncertain. Between the trimmed V and J ends, which lost 2 bases and 0 bases, there was a span of 14 bases. Germline values: CDR1 SGHTA, CDR2 FQGNSA. CDR3 length: 17 residues. CDR3 region: CASSLRVRGSSYNEQFF. For the CDR3, the DNA is TGTGCCAGCAGCTTAAGGGTCAGAGGCAGCTCCTACAATGAGCAGTTCTTC.

The chain joins TRBV10-2 to TRBJ2-5; 9 nucleotides align to TRBD2. Germline CDR1 and CDR2: WSHSY and SAAADI. The CDR3 consists of 16 residues. The V gene end was trimmed by 2 bases and the J gene end by 0 bases; junction bases not matched to a gene: 4. The CDR3 DNA reads as TGCGCCAGCAGTGAGCGTAGCGGGGGTTACCAAGAGACCCAGTACTTC. It encodes CASSERSGGYQETQYF.

This clonotype has just a few counts. The V and J genes are TRBV6-5 and TRBJ1-1; weak D call: TRBD1 (6 bases). Germline CDR1 is MNHEY and CDR2 is SVGAGI. The CDR3 contains 16 residues. The V end was cut by 6 bases, the J end by 6 bases, with 23 bases between. The CDR3 DNA reads as TGTGCCAGCAGACCTTGGGAAGTCGGGGGCAGCGCTGAAGCTTTCTTT. Residues: CASRPWEVGGSAEAFF.

This chain joins TRBV6-5 and TRBJ1-4, with 7 nucleotides matching TRBD1. Trimming removed 6 bases from V and 6 bases from J; junction bases left unmatched: 7. CDR1 and CDR2 (germline): MNHEY, SVGAGI. The CDR3 loop spans 14 amino acids. The DNA of the CDR3 is TGTGCCAGCAGGCCCGACAGGGTTTATGAAAAACTGTTTTTT. It codes for CASRPDRVYEKLFF.

Only a few counts were recorded for this clonotype. This rearrangement joins TRBV4-1 to TRBJ1-6, with D uncertain. Looked up from germline, CDR1 is MGHRA and CDR2 is YSYEKL. This CDR3 spans 17 amino acids. V was cut by 4 bases and J by 6 bases, with 19 bases left in between. CDR3 nucleotides: TGCGCCAGCAGCCTAAAATCGGCGGGTGCCTCTAATTCACCCCTCCACTTT. Its translation: CASSLKSAGASNSPLHF.